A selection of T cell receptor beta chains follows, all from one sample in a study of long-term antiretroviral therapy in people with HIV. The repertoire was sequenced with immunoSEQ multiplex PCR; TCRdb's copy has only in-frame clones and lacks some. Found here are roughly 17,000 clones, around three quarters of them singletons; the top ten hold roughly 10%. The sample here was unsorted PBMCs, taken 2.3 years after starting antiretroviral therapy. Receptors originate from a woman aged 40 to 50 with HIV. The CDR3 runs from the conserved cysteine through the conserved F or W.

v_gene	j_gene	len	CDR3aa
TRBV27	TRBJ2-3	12	CASTTGLDTQYF
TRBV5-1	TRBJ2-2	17	CASSLGPGTRNTGELFF
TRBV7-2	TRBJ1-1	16	CASSFGQGFIDTEAFF
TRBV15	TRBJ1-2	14	CATSRKGAQHGYTF
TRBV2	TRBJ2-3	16	CASSEGTSGGTDTQYF
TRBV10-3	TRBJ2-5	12	CAISETEETQYF
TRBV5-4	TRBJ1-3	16	CASSSGQVLSGNTIYF
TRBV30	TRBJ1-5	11	CAWSGVGPQHF
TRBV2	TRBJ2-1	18	CASSPGLAPQGRDNEQFF
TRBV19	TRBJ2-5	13	CASSIAHGETQYF
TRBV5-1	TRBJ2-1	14	CASYGTVQGNEQFF
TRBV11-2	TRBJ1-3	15	CASSLDLQGWNTIYF
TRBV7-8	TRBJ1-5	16	CASSLAWSLGNQPQHF
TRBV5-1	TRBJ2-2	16	CASSLTGTMNTGELFF
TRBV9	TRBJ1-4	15	CASSPWGSTNEKLFF
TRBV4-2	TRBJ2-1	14	CASRRAGPNNEQFF
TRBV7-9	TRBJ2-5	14	CASSLYEYQETQYF
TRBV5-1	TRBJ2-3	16	CASSGAGTSGRDTQYF
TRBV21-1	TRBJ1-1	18	CASSRKTGRWGSNTEAFF
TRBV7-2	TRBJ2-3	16	CASSSLRGGSTDTQYF
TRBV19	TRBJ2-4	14	CASSMGQGGDIQYF
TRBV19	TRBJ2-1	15	CASRFSGRDYNEQFF
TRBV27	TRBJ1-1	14	CASSLRGWNTEAFF
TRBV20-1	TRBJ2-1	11	CSATARDEQFF